These 9 T cell receptor beta chains share one sample of origin, sequenced in a study of T cell repertoires in cytomegalovirus infection. Via MiXCR, TCRdb re-called the reads, giving one row per CDR3 protein. The data hold 450,000 to 600,000 distinct CDR3 sequences, with roughly a third observed a single time. These TCRs are of unknown antigen specificity. The material was cultured PBMCs, obtained from culture after CMV antigen stimulation. Receptors were obtained from a human donor in good health (CMV status not recorded). Some clones in this sample may be carry-over from other donors' samples.

This clonotype was counted only a few times. The rearrangement links TRBV28 to TRBJ2-1; D may be TRBD2 (6 bases). Trimming took off 1 base at V and 3 bases at J, with 13 bases between the two ends. CDR3 length: 16 residues. Germline-derived CDR1 and CDR2 are MDHEN and SYDVKM. The CDR3 region is CASSLLWRDFYNEQFF. The DNA of the CDR3 is TGTGCCAGCAGTTTATTATGGCGGGATTTCTACAATGAGCAGTTCTTC.

The V and J genes are TRBV4-3 and TRBJ1-1; possible D gene TRBD1, 5 bases. This CDR3 contains 15 residues. V lost 4 bases and J lost 1, with 13 bases in between. Germline V gives CDR1 LGHNA, CDR2 YSLEER. This chain's CDR3 is CASSLSDRGNTEAFF. CDR3 nucleotide sequence: TGCGCCAGCAGCCTTTCCGATAGGGGGAACACTGAAGCTTTCTTT.

This clonotype was counted many times. CDR3 bases: TGTGCCAGCAGCCCCTCCGGGGGGGCAACTGATAGCTACACCTTC. It translates to CASSPSGGATDSYTF. The V gene is TRBV7-2, the J gene TRBJ1-2; D may be TRBD1 (6 bases). The germline gives CDR1 SGHTA, CDR2 FQGNSA. The V end lost 5 bases, the J end lost 9 bases, and 22 bases lay between the germline ends. There are 15 residues in the CDR3.

The gene calls are TRBV7-2 and TRBJ2-7; D may be TRBD1 or TRBD2 (5 bases each). From germline, CDR1 is SGHTA and CDR2 FQGNSA. The length of the CDR3 is 14 residues. Trimming cost V 4 bases and J 5 bases, with 15 bases left between them. The CDR3 nucleotides are TGTGCCAGCAGCTCACCGGGACGGCAGGACGAGCAGTACTTC. The encoded protein is CASSSPGRQDEQYF. Variable domain in full (rest from reference TRBV7-2 and TRBJ2-7): GAGVSQSPSNKVTEKGKDVELRCDPISGHTALYWYRQSLGQGLEFLIYFQGNSAPDKSGLPSDRFSAERTGGSVSTLTIQRTQQEDSAVYLCASSSPGRQDEQYFGPGTRLTVT.

This clonotype showed up just a few times. The genes are TRBV5-4 and TRBJ2-5; possibly TRBD1 for D (6 bases). The CDR3 is made up of 14 amino acids. Trimming cost V 4 bases and J 2 bases, with 12 bases left between them. CDR1 is SGHNT and CDR2 is YYREEE in the germline V gene (reference sequence). CDR3: CASSPGQSQETQYF. The CDR3 nucleotides are TGTGCCAGCAGCCCAGGACAGTCTCAAGAGACCCAGTACTTC.

This chain uses TRBV5-4 with TRBJ2-3, with TRBD2 matching over 10 bases. The CDR3 is 16 residues long. CDR1 and CDR2 from the germline V gene are SGHNT and YYREEE (reference sequence). Trimming at V came to 4 bases and at J to 3 bases, leaving 8 bases not matched to a gene. CDR3 residues: CASSVSSGRGTDTQYF. The CDR3 DNA sequence: TGTGCCAGCAGCGTCTCTAGCGGGAGAGGGACAGATACGCAGTATTTT.

This clonotype was seen a few times. The CDR3 protein is CASSHWTSGSTGNEQFF. The CDR3 DNA sequence: TGTGCCAGCAGTCACTGGACTAGCGGGAGTACGGGCAATGAGCAGTTCTTC. The rearrangement joins TRBV12-3 or TRBV12-4 to TRBJ2-1; 13 nucleotides match TRBD2. With 5 bases clipped from V and 6 bases from J, the junction kept 10 bases outside the gene matches. The CDR3 covers 17 residues.

Many counts were recorded for this clonotype. One end of the junction is discordant with germline, which a read error may explain. The chain employs TRBV7-2 and TRBJ1-1, with a tentative D call TRBD1 (6 bases). Germline CDR1 reads SGHTA; CDR2 reads FQGNSA. The CDR3 consists of 14 residues. The CDR3 DNA reads TGTGCCAGCAGCCTAGCAAGGACAGTGAAAGAAGCTTTCTTT. It codes for CASSLARTVKEAFF.

This clonotype was observed a few times. This sequence joins TRBV12-3 or TRBV12-4 and TRBJ2-5, with D unclear. This CDR3 contains 13 residues. V was clipped by 5 bases and J by 7 bases, with 14 bases between them. CDR3 amino acids: CASSENIDPTQYF. Written as DNA, the CDR3 is TGTGCCAGCAGTGAGAATATAGATCCGACCCAGTACTTC.